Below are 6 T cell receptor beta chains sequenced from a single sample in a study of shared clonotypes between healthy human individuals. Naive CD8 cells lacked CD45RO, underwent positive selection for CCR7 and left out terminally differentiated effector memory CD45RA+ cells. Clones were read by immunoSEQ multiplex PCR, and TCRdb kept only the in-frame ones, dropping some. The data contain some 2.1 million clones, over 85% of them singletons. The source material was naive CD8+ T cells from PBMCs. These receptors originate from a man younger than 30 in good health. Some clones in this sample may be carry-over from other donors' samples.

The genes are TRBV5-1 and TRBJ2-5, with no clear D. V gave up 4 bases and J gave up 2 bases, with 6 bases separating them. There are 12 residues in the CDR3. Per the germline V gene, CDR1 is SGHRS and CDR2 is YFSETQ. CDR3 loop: CASSIRQETQYF. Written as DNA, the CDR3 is TGCGCCAGCAGCATCCGACAAGAGACCCAGTACTTC.

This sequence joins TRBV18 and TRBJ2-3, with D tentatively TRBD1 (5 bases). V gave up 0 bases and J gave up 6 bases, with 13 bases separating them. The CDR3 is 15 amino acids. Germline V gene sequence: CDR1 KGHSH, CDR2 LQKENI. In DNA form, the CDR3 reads TGTGCCAGCTCACCACCGAAAGGGGCAAAGGATACGCAGTATTTT. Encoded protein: CASSPPKGAKDTQYF. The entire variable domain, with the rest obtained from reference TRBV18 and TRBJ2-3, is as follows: NAGVMQNPRHLVRRRGQEARLRCSPMKGHSHVYWYRQLPEEGLKFMVYLQKENIIDESGMPKERFSAEFPKEGPSILRIQQVVRGDSAAYFCASSPPKGAKDTQYFGPGTRLTVL.

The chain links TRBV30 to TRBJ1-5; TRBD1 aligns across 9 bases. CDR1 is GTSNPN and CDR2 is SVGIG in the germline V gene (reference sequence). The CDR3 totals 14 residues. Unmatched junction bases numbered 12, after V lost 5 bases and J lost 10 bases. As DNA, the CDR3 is TGTGCCTGGGCAACCGGGACAGGGATAACCCCCCAGCATTTT. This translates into CAWATGTGITPQHF. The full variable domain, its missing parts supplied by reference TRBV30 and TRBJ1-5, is SQTIHQWPATLVQPVGSPLSLECTVEGTSNPNLYWYRQAAGRGLQLLFYSVGIGQISSEVPQNLSASRPQDRQFILSSKKLLLSDSGFYLCAWATGTGITPQHFGDGTRLSIL.

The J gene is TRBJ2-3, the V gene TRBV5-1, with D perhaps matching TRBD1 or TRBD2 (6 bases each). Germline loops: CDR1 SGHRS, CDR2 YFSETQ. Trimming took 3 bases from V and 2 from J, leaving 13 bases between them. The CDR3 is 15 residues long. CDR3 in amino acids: CASSWVGGHTDTQYF. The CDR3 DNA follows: TGCGCCAGCAGCTGGGTGGGGGGCCACACAGATACGCAGTATTTT.

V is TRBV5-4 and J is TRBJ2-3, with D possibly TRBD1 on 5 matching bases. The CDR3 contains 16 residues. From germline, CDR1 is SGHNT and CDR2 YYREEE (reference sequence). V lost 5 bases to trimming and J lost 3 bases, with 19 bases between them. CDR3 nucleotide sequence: TGTGCCAGCAGTTATCCAATCGCAGGGAAAACAGATACGCAGTATTTT. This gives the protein CASSYPIAGKTDTQYF.

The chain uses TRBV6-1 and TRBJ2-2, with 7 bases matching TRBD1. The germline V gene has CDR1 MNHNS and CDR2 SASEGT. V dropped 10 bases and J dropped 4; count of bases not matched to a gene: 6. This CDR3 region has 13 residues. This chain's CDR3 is CATRDRSTGELFF. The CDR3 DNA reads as TGTGCCACCCGGGACAGATCCACCGGGGAGCTGTTTTTT.